Listed below are T cell receptor beta chains from one sample, sequenced in a study of T cells in Graves' hyperthyroidism and ophthalmopathy. TCRdb reprocessed the multiplex PCR reads via MiXCR and lists one record per CDR3 protein. The table has fewer than 550,000 distinct CDR3 sequences, around a quarter seen once. Sequencing used blood. Receptors originate from a woman aged 25-40 years with Graves' ophthalmopathy. Both conserved end residues are part of each CDR3. D genes are given only for firm matches. Not every row has a clone size; where given, it reads once, few, many or a size class.

v_call: TRBV28
j_call: TRBJ1-2
clone_size: many
d_call: .
cdr3_nt: TGTGCCAGCACCTGGGAGGGGGGCGCTGACTATGGCTACACCTTC
cdr3_aa: CASTWEGGADYGYTF

v_call: TRBV3-1
j_call: TRBJ1-1
clone_size: few
d_call: .
cdr3_nt: TGTGCCAGCAGCCGCCAGACGGACACTGAAGCTTTCTTT
cdr3_aa: CASSRQTDTEAFF

v_call: TRBV2
j_call: TRBJ2-7
clone_size: .
d_call: TRBD1
cdr3_nt: TGTGCCAGCAGCGAGACTCCGGACAGGGGCTACGAGCAGTACTTC
cdr3_aa: CASSETPDRGYEQYF

v_call: TRBV12-3/TRBV12-4
j_call: TRBJ1-1
clone_size: many
d_call: .
cdr3_nt: TGTGCCAGCTCAGGAGGCCGAAACACTGAAGCTTTCTTT
cdr3_aa: CASSGGRNTEAFF

v_call: TRBV20-1
j_call: TRBJ2-4
clone_size: few
d_call: .
cdr3_nt: TGCAGTGCCCCGGACTTAGCCAAAAACATTCAGTACTTC
cdr3_aa: CSAPDLAKNIQYF

v_call: TRBV6-5
j_call: TRBJ2-4
clone_size: many
d_call: .
cdr3_nt: TGTGCCAGCAGTTACTCGCAGGGTACGGCCAAAAACATTCAGTACTTC
cdr3_aa: CASSYSQGTAKNIQYF

v_call: TRBV28
j_call: TRBJ2-7
clone_size: few
d_call: .
cdr3_nt: TGTGCCAGCAGTTTTCCCAGGGCCATCTACGAGCAGTACTTC
cdr3_aa: CASSFPRAIYEQYF

v_call: TRBV7-9
j_call: TRBJ2-7
clone_size: .
d_call: .
cdr3_nt: TGTGCCAGCAGCTTAGAATACGGGGCCGCCTACGAGCAGTACTTC
cdr3_aa: CASSLEYGAAYEQYF

v_call: TRBV28
j_call: TRBJ1-2
clone_size: many
d_call: TRBD1
cdr3_nt: TGTGCCAGCAGTTTATCGACGGGACAGGGGGCGGGTTCCTATGGCTACACCTTC
cdr3_aa: CASSLSTGQGAGSYGYTF

v_call: TRBV20-1
j_call: TRBJ1-1
clone_size: .
d_call: .
cdr3_nt: TGCAGTGCTAGGGGGGGAGAGGTCTCGATGAACACTGAAGCTTTCTTT
cdr3_aa: CSARGGEVSMNTEAFF

v_call: TRBV20-1
j_call: TRBJ2-5
clone_size: .
d_call: TRBD2
cdr3_nt: TGCAGTGCGATAGCGGGGGAGACCCAGTACTTC
cdr3_aa: CSAIAGETQYF

v_call: TRBV12-3/TRBV12-4
j_call: TRBJ1-1
clone_size: many
d_call: TRBD1
cdr3_nt: TGTGCCAGCAGTAGACAGGGCAACACTGAAGCTTTCTTT
cdr3_aa: CASSRQGNTEAFF

v_call: TRBV3-1
j_call: TRBJ2-7
clone_size: few
d_call: .
cdr3_nt: TGTGCCAGCAGCCCGGGCATCTACGAGCAGTACTTC
cdr3_aa: CASSPGIYEQYF

v_call: TRBV13
j_call: TRBJ2-7
clone_size: .
d_call: .
cdr3_nt: TGTGCCAGCAGCTTCCCCCCAGGTGGCGAGCAGTACTTC
cdr3_aa: CASSFPPGGEQYF

v_call: TRBV6-5
j_call: TRBJ2-7
clone_size: .
d_call: .
cdr3_nt: TGTGCCAGCAGTTACACCCCTGACAGCCGCTCCTACGAGCAGTACTTC
cdr3_aa: CASSYTPDSRSYEQYF

v_call: TRBV12-3/TRBV12-4
j_call: TRBJ1-1
clone_size: many
d_call: .
cdr3_nt: TGTGCCAGCAGTTTTGGGGAGGGGTCGGGCGAAGCTTTCTTT
cdr3_aa: CASSFGEGSGEAFF

v_call: TRBV2
j_call: TRBJ1-1
clone_size: many
d_call: .
cdr3_nt: TGTGCCAGCGCCACCCCAGGGGCCCCCTACACTGAAGCTTTCTTT
cdr3_aa: CASATPGAPYTEAFF

v_call: TRBV20-1
j_call: TRBJ2-7
clone_size: many
d_call: TRBD2
cdr3_nt: TGCAGTGCTAGAGGAGCGGGGAGCTACGAGCAGTACTTC
cdr3_aa: CSARGAGSYEQYF

v_call: TRBV19
j_call: TRBJ2-2
clone_size: few
d_call: .
cdr3_nt: TGTGCCAGTAGCTATAGAGGACAGCCGAACACCGGGGAGCTGTTTTTT
cdr3_aa: CASSYRGQPNTGELFF

v_call: TRBV12-3/TRBV12-4
j_call: TRBJ1-1
clone_size: .
d_call: .
cdr3_nt: TGTGCCAGCAACCTCAGGGTGAACACTGAAGCTTTCTTT
cdr3_aa: CASNLRVNTEAFF

v_call: TRBV7-2
j_call: TRBJ2-5
clone_size: many
d_call: .
cdr3_nt: TGTGCCAGCAGCTTAATCATCGAGGCGGAGACCCAGTACTTC
cdr3_aa: CASSLIIEAETQYF

v_call: TRBV5-8
j_call: TRBJ1-1
clone_size: many
d_call: .
cdr3_nt: TGTGCCAGCAGCTTGGCGGGGTTGTCTGGGAACACTGAAGCTTTCTTT
cdr3_aa: CASSLAGLSGNTEAFF

v_call: TRBV6-5
j_call: TRBJ1-1
clone_size: .
d_call: .
cdr3_nt: TGTGCCAGCAGTTACTCGAATGGCATTGAAGCTTTCTTT
cdr3_aa: CASSYSNGIEAFF

v_call: TRBV18
j_call: TRBJ1-2
clone_size: .
d_call: TRBD1
cdr3_nt: TGTGCCAGCTCACCAAGCGGGACAGTGGATTATGGCTACACCTTC
cdr3_aa: CASSPSGTVDYGYTF

v_call: TRBV11-2
j_call: TRBJ2-5
clone_size: once
d_call: .
cdr3_nt: TGTGCCAGCAGCCAAGTTTTGCGGGGTTGGGGAGAGATCCAGTACTTC
cdr3_aa: CASSQVLRGWGEIQYF

v_call: TRBV30
j_call: TRBJ2-7
clone_size: .
d_call: .
cdr3_nt: TGTGCCTGGAGACCACAGGTTTCCTACGAGCAGTACTTC
cdr3_aa: CAWRPQVSYEQYF

v_call: TRBV12-3/TRBV12-4
j_call: TRBJ1-2
clone_size: few
d_call: .
cdr3_nt: TGTGCCAGCAGTTTGACTGAAAGACGTGGCTACACCTTC
cdr3_aa: CASSLTERRGYTF

v_call: TRBV6-1
j_call: TRBJ2-4
clone_size: .
d_call: .
cdr3_nt: TGTGCCAGCAGCACACGAACCAAAAACATTCAGTACTTC
cdr3_aa: CASSTRTKNIQYF

v_call: TRBV18
j_call: TRBJ1-1
clone_size: .
d_call: .
cdr3_nt: TGTGCCAGCTCAATCAAGGGGCCAGAAGGTTTCTTT
cdr3_aa: CASSIKGPEGFF

v_call: TRBV20-1
j_call: TRBJ2-7
clone_size: .
d_call: .
cdr3_nt: TGCAGTGCTCTCAAAATCTCCTACGAGCAGTACTTC
cdr3_aa: CSALKISYEQYF

v_call: TRBV5-1
j_call: TRBJ1-1
clone_size: .
d_call: .
cdr3_nt: .
cdr3_aa: CASSLGPVALGTETFF

v_call: TRBV27
j_call: TRBJ1-2
clone_size: many
d_call: .
cdr3_nt: TGTGCCAGCAGTACTCCCGGGACCGACTATGGCTACACCTTC
cdr3_aa: CASSTPGTDYGYTF

v_call: TRBV20-1
j_call: TRBJ2-7
clone_size: .
d_call: .
cdr3_nt: TGCAGTGCTAGAGAGAGGGGATCCCTATGGGAGCAGTACTTC
cdr3_aa: CSARERGSLWEQYF

v_call: TRBV6-1
j_call: TRBJ1-5
clone_size: .
d_call: .
cdr3_nt: TGTGCCAGCTTTAGTTCTCGTAGGTCGAGCAATCAGCCCCAGCATTTT
cdr3_aa: CASFSSRRSSNQPQHF